This is a list of T cell receptor beta chains from one sample in a study of CD8+CD57+ T cells in acquired aplastic anemia. TCRdb independently ran MiXCR on the reads; one entry per CDR3 protein. Among around 190,000 distinct CDR3 sequences listed, roughly 50% were seen once. Sequences were obtained from sorted CD4+, CD8+, or CD8+CD57+ T cells (not recorded which) from PBMCs. The receptors stem from a human donor with aplastic anemia. CDR3s include the opening cysteine and the closing phenylalanine or tryptophan. The order of the fields is V gene, clone size, J gene, D gene, CDR3 protein, CDR3 DNA. The D gene is left open where the match is weak. A clone size is listed for some rows: how often the clone was seen (once, few, many), or a class if it is expanded.

v_call: TRBV7-8; clone_size: many; j_call: TRBJ1-2; d_call: .; cdr3_aa: CASSGFLGGYTF; cdr3_nt: TGTGCCAGCAGCGGTTTCCTTGGGGGCTACACCTTC
v_call: TRBV20-1; clone_size: .; j_call: TRBJ2-3; d_call: .; cdr3_aa: CSASQLGNPEDTQYF; cdr3_nt: TGCAGTGCTAGTCAGCTGGGTAATCCAGAAGATACGCAGTATTTT
v_call: TRBV20-1; clone_size: .; j_call: TRBJ2-7; d_call: TRBD1; cdr3_aa: CSAKDRLVYEQYF; cdr3_nt: TGCAGTGCGAAGGACAGGCTAGTCTACGAGCAGTACTTC
v_call: TRBV7-3; clone_size: once; j_call: TRBJ2-2; d_call: .; cdr3_aa: CASSFLPETNTGELFF; cdr3_nt: TGTGCCAGCAGCTTTCTGCCAGAGACAAACACCGGGGAGCTGTTTTTT
v_call: TRBV2; clone_size: .; j_call: TRBJ1-2; d_call: .; cdr3_aa: CASSEVGRANYGYTF; cdr3_nt: TGTGCCAGCAGTGAAGTCGGCAGAGCTAACTATGGCTACACCTTC
v_call: TRBV2; clone_size: .; j_call: TRBJ1-5; d_call: .; cdr3_aa: CASSWGPDDNQPQHF; cdr3_nt: TGTGCCAGCAGCTGGGGTCCAGACGACAATCAGCCCCAGCATTTT
v_call: TRBV15; clone_size: .; j_call: TRBJ2-5; d_call: .; cdr3_aa: CASTPDGLETQYF; cdr3_nt: TGTGCCAGCACCCCTGACGGGCTAGAGACCCAGTACTTC
v_call: TRBV4-2; clone_size: many; j_call: TRBJ2-1; d_call: .; cdr3_aa: CASSQERNSRGQFF; cdr3_nt: TGTGCCAGCAGCCAAGAGAGAAACTCCCGGGGGCAGTTCTTC
v_call: TRBV29-1; clone_size: few; j_call: TRBJ1-1; d_call: .; cdr3_aa: CSVARRTEAFF; cdr3_nt: TGCAGCGTCGCCCGCAGAACTGAAGCTTTCTTT
v_call: TRBV20-1; clone_size: many; j_call: TRBJ2-1; d_call: .; cdr3_aa: CSASSDRRASEQFF; cdr3_nt: TGCAGTGCTAGTTCGGACAGGAGGGCCAGCGAGCAGTTCTTC
v_call: TRBV7-2; clone_size: .; j_call: TRBJ1-1; d_call: TRBD1; cdr3_aa: CASSPGGAPRNTEAFF; cdr3_nt: TGTGCCAGCAGCCCAGGGGGCGCTCCGAGGAACACTGAAGCTTTCTTT
v_call: TRBV20-1; clone_size: .; j_call: TRBJ2-7; d_call: TRBD1; cdr3_aa: CSARSGQGVYEQYF; cdr3_nt: TGCAGTGCTAGATCGGGACAGGGGGTCTACGAGCAGTACTTC
v_call: TRBV29-1; clone_size: .; j_call: TRBJ1-2; d_call: .; cdr3_aa: CSVEGQATNYGYTF; cdr3_nt: TGCAGCGTTGAAGGTCAGGCGACAAACTATGGCTACACCTTC
v_call: TRBV24-1; clone_size: many; j_call: TRBJ2-3; d_call: .; cdr3_aa: CATSDITGADTQYF; cdr3_nt: TGTGCCACCAGTGATATTACAGGCGCAGATACGCAGTATTTT
v_call: TRBV25-1; clone_size: .; j_call: TRBJ2-6; d_call: .; cdr3_aa: CASSQARATSSGANVLTF; cdr3_nt: TGTGCCAGCAGCCAAGCCAGGGCGACGAGCTCTGGGGCCAACGTCCTGACTTTC
v_call: TRBV20-1; clone_size: .; j_call: TRBJ2-1; d_call: .; cdr3_aa: CSASTLGDEQFF; cdr3_nt: TGCAGTGCTAGCACCCTCGGGGATGAGCAGTTCTTC
v_call: TRBV6-5; clone_size: once; j_call: TRBJ2-5; d_call: TRBD2; cdr3_aa: CASSYTRTPGGAQYF; cdr3_nt: TGTGCCAGCAGTTACACGAGGACCCCGGGGGGGGCCCAGTACTTC
v_call: TRBV15; clone_size: few; j_call: TRBJ1-2; d_call: TRBD1; cdr3_aa: CATSRDGTVFYGYTF; cdr3_nt: TGTGCCACCAGCAGAGATGGGACAGTTTTCTATGGCTACACCTTC
v_call: TRBV28; clone_size: few; j_call: TRBJ1-2; d_call: .; cdr3_aa: CASSFLAGLDYTF; cdr3_nt: TGTGCCAGCAGTTTTCTCGCAGGACTAGACTACACCTTC
v_call: TRBV20-1; clone_size: few; j_call: TRBJ2-3; d_call: TRBD2; cdr3_aa: CSAREDSGGSTYF; cdr3_nt: TGCAGTGCTAGAGAGGATAGCGGGGGCTCGACGTATTTT
v_call: TRBV7-8; clone_size: .; j_call: TRBJ1-1; d_call: .; cdr3_aa: CASSLGGGEAFF; cdr3_nt: TGTGCCAGCAGCTTAGGTGGAGGTGAAGCTTTCTTT
v_call: TRBV12-3/TRBV12-4; clone_size: many; j_call: TRBJ2-2; d_call: TRBD2; cdr3_aa: CASSINSGGASGELFF; cdr3_nt: TGTGCCAGCAGCATAAATAGCGGGGGGGCCTCCGGGGAGCTGTTTTTT
v_call: TRBV7-2; clone_size: .; j_call: TRBJ2-7; d_call: TRBD2; cdr3_aa: CASSPRTSVYEQYF; cdr3_nt: TGTGCCAGCAGCCCGCGGACTAGCGTCTACGAGCAGTACTTC
v_call: TRBV2; clone_size: .; j_call: TRBJ2-5; d_call: .; cdr3_aa: CASRAGNWPQETQYF; cdr3_nt: TGTGCCAGCAGAGCAGGGAATTGGCCGCAAGAGACCCAGTACTTC
v_call: TRBV7-2; clone_size: .; j_call: TRBJ1-2; d_call: .; cdr3_aa: CASRLTGYGYTF; cdr3_nt: TGTGCCAGCAGACTTACAGGGTATGGCTACACCTTC
v_call: TRBV24-1; clone_size: many; j_call: TRBJ1-6; d_call: .; cdr3_aa: CATSDLQGGRSSYNSPLHF; cdr3_nt: TGTGCCACCAGTGATTTGCAAGGTGGCAGAAGCTCCTATAATTCACCCCTCCACTTT
v_call: TRBV7-9; clone_size: .; j_call: TRBJ2-5; d_call: TRBD1; cdr3_aa: CASSVGQGAGTQYF; cdr3_nt: TGTGCCAGCAGCGTTGGACAGGGGGCTGGGACCCAGTACTTC
v_call: TRBV29-1; clone_size: few; j_call: TRBJ2-3; d_call: .; cdr3_aa: CSLGLGGARTDTQYF; cdr3_nt: TGCAGCTTGGGTTTGGGTGGGGCAAGGACAGATACGCAGTATTTT
v_call: TRBV20-1; clone_size: .; j_call: TRBJ2-3; d_call: .; cdr3_aa: CSADEGGTDTQYF; cdr3_nt: TGCAGTGCTGACGAAGGAGGGACAGATACGCAGTATTTT
v_call: TRBV7-2; clone_size: few; j_call: TRBJ2-7; d_call: .; cdr3_aa: CASSLGTFNEQYF; cdr3_nt: TGTGCCAGCAGCTTGGGGACGTTCAACGAGCAGTACTTC
v_call: TRBV5-1; clone_size: .; j_call: TRBJ1-4; d_call: .; cdr3_aa: CASSLTAGSSNEKLFF; cdr3_nt: TGCGCCAGCAGCTTGACTGCAGGGTCTTCTAATGAAAAACTGTTTTTT
v_call: TRBV2; clone_size: .; j_call: TRBJ2-3; d_call: .; cdr3_aa: CASIQLRGGYNVTQYF; cdr3_nt: TGTGCCAGCATACAGTTGAGGGGGGGATATAATGTTACGCAGTATTTT
v_call: TRBV15; clone_size: .; j_call: TRBJ2-7; d_call: .; cdr3_aa: CATSSSGQIYEQYF; cdr3_nt: TGTGCCACCAGCAGCTCGGGCCAAATCTACGAGCAGTACTTC
v_call: TRBV28; clone_size: few; j_call: TRBJ1-1; d_call: .; cdr3_aa: CASSLDLRTEAFF; cdr3_nt: TGTGCCAGCAGTTTAGACTTGAGAACTGAAGCTTTCTTT
v_call: TRBV10-2; clone_size: .; j_call: TRBJ1-5; d_call: TRBD1; cdr3_aa: CATGQGWSQPQHF; cdr3_nt: TGCGCCACGGGACAGGGATGGTCTCAGCCCCAGCATTTT